The 13 T cell receptor beta chains below all came from one sample that was sequenced in a study of Graves' ophthalmopathy and Graves' hyperthyroidism. RNA transcripts provided the template for amplifying TCR beta CDR3 regions. In the first round, RT-PCR was carried out with HTBI primers, and a multiplex PCR formed the second round. From the multiplex PCR reads, TCRdb called clonotypes with MiXCR, one entry per CDR3 protein. The sample holds some 750,000 distinct CDR3 sequences, 35% to 50% seen once. Sequencing input: peripheral blood. Receptor source: an adult man with Graves' ophthalmopathy.

This clonotype was observed a single time. Since the CDR3 does not end with the conserved phenylalanine or tryptophan, this likely comes from a read error. Because the CDR3's place on the DNA is in doubt, the DNA is left out and the CDR3 is given as listed by TCRdb. V is TRBV7-2 and J is TRBJ2-5; the table gives TRBD2 as D, unverified against the DNA. From germline, CDR1 is SGHTA and CDR2 FQGNSA. Ends included, the CDR3 has 10 residues. The CDR3 here is CASSLVSRAR.

CDR3 in DNA: TGTGCCAGCAGTGCCGGGACAGGGAGGGCAACTAATGAAAAACTGTTTTTT. Translating it yields CASSAGTGRATNEKLFF. V usage is TRBV2 and J usage is TRBJ1-4, with 9 bases identical to TRBD1. Looked up from germline, CDR1 is SNHLY and CDR2 is FYNNEI. The CDR3 covers 17 residues. V was pared by 4 bases and J by 0 bases, with 6 bases of the junction left unmatched.

This clonotype occurred many times. V gene TRBV29-1 combines with J gene TRBJ2-7, with 14 positions matching TRBD2. V gave up 0 bases and J gave up 0 bases; unmatched junction bases: 10. There are 19 residues in the CDR3. Looked up from germline, CDR1 is SQVTM and CDR2 is ANQGSEA. CDR3 nucleotide sequence: TGCAGCGTTGAAGATTGGGGGACTAGCGGGGGTGAAACCTCCTACGAGCAGTACTTC. This codes for CSVEDWGTSGGETSYEQYF.

This clonotype was found once. A junction boundary mismatches the germline segment, possibly from a read error. V is TRBV7-9 and J is TRBJ2-7; TRBD2 matches at 7 bases. Germline lookup yields CDR1 SEHNR and CDR2 FQNEAQ (reference sequence). This CDR3 is 15 amino acids long. The CDR3 bases are TGTGCCAGCAGCTTAGTCCCTAGCGGAGCCTACGAGCGGTACTTC. Its translation: CASSLVPSGAYERYF.

This clonotype has more than one count but fewer than ten. The chain carries TRBV7-9 and TRBJ2-7; 9 bases are shared with TRBD2. V lost 5 bases to trimming and J lost 4 bases; unmatched junction nucleotides: 6. The CDR3 length is 14 residues. Germline assignment: CDR1 SEHNR and CDR2 FQNEAQ (reference sequence). CDR3 in amino acids: CASSNSGGRYEQYF. DNA for the CDR3: TGTGCCAGCAGCAATAGCGGGGGCAGATACGAGCAGTACTTC.

This clonotype was counted a few times. The chain joins TRBV10-3 to TRBJ2-2; tentatively, D is TRBD1 (5 bases). The germline V gene encodes CDR1 ENHRY and CDR2 SYGVKD. This CDR3 comprises 15 residues. V was cut by 0 bases and J by 10 bases, with 15 bases left in between. The CDR3 region has the DNA TGTGCCATCAGTGAGTCGCAGGGTGCGACTGTGGAGCTGTTTTTT. Translation gives CAISESQGATVELFF.

Points on this clonotype: Given a much more abundant clone one base away, this may be a read error. This chain connects TRBV29-1 to TRBJ1-1; possibly TRBD1 for D (5 bases). The CDR3 is 14 amino acids. CDR1 and CDR2 (germline): SQVTM, ANQGSEA. DNA for the CDR3: TGCAGCGCCCGCGAGAGGGGCAGGGAGACTGGAGCTTTCTTT. It encodes CSARERGRETGAFF. Filled out from reference TRBV29-1 and TRBJ1-1, the complete variable domain reads SAVISQKPSRDICQRGTSLTIQCQVDSQVTMMFWYRQQPGQSLTLIATANQGSEATYESGFVIDKFPISRPNLTFSTLTVSNMSPEDSSIYLCSARERGRETGAFFGQGTRLTVV.

This clonotype was seen a few times. V usage is TRBV6-1 and J usage is TRBJ1-6, with unresolved D. The germline gives CDR1 MNHNS, CDR2 SASEGT. Trimming shortened V by 11 bases and J by 5 bases, and 13 bases separated the two germline ends. This CDR3 has 13 residues. The CDR3 nucleotides are TGTGCCCTTAAAAACCGGGATAATTCACCCCTCCACTTT. It is translated as CALKNRDNSPLHF.

This chain joins TRBV10-3 and TRBJ1-6; no reliable D call. Germline CDR1 is ENHRY and CDR2 is SYGVKD. This CDR3 is 13 amino acids long. Trimming shortened V by 3 bases and J by 12 bases, and 12 bases separated the two germline ends. This CDR3 reads CAISDVADEPLHF. DNA for the CDR3: TGTGCCATCAGTGACGTGGCGGACGAACCCCTCCACTTT.

The chain recombines TRBV6-6 with TRBJ1-5; D is unresolved. Germline loops: CDR1 MNHNY, CDR2 SVGAGI (reference sequence). Trimming removed 2 bases at V and 2 bases at J, with 10 bases between. The CDR3 is 15 amino acids. The CDR3 is CASSYNTEGNQPQHF. CDR3 coding DNA: TGTGCCAGCAGTTACAACACTGAGGGCAATCAGCCCCAGCATTTT.

This clonotype was seen many times. The chain employs TRBV15 and TRBJ2-5; D is uncertain. The V end was cut by 8 bases, the J end by 1 base, with 8 bases between. CDR1 and CDR2 from the germline V gene are LNHNV and YYDKDF (reference sequence). The CDR3 covers 12 residues. The CDR3 loop is CATSKGQETQYF. The CDR3 DNA reads TGTGCCACCTCCAAGGGCCAAGAGACCCAGTACTTC. The entire variable domain, with the rest obtained from reference TRBV15 and TRBJ2-5, is as follows: DAMVIQNPRYQVTQFGKPVTLSCSQTLNHNVMYWYQQKSSQAPKLLFHYYDKDFNNEADTPDNFQSRRPNTSFCFLDIRSPGLGDTAMYLCATSKGQETQYFGPGTRLLVL.

This chain connects TRBV11-2 to TRBJ1-1; D might be TRBD1 (5 bases). Trimming removed 2 bases at V and 0 bases at J, with 10 bases between. Germline CDR1 and CDR2: SGHAT and FQNNGV. The CDR3 is made up of 15 amino acids. This CDR3 reads CASSLSRGVNTEAFF. The CDR3 bases are TGTGCCAGCAGCTTAAGTCGAGGGGTGAACACTGAAGCTTTCTTT.

This clonotype came up a few times. The V call is TRBV9, the J call TRBJ2-6; D tentatively fits TRBD1 or TRBD2 (5 bases each). Germline assignment: CDR1 SGDLS and CDR2 YYNGEE. The CDR3 covers 14 residues. The V gene lost 5 bases and the J gene lost 4 bases, with 10 bases spanning the gap. The DNA of the CDR3 is TGTGCCAGCAGTGGGGGACCAGGGGCCAACGTCCTGACTTTC. The encoded protein is CASSGGPGANVLTF.